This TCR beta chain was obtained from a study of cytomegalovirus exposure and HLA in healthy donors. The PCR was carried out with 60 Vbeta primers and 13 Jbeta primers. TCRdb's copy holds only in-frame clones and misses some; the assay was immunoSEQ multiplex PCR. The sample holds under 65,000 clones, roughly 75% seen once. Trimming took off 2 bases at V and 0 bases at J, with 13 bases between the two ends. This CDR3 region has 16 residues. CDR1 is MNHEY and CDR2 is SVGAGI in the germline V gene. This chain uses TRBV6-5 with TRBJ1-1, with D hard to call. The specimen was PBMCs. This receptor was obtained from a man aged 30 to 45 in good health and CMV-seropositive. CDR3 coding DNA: TGTGCCAGCAGTTACGCGACGAGGCTGATGAACACTGAAGCTTTCTTT. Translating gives CASSYATRLMNTEAFF.